The clone carrying this T cell receptor beta chain was detected many times. The target antigen is unknown. The data belong to a study of shared clonotypes between healthy human individuals. Background on the study: Researchers drew samples from a couple of women and a few men aged 18 to 49. Study conclusions and caveats: Blood alone was sampled, and tissue repertoires likely differ.

The authors sequenced unsorted PBMC DNA on ten immunoSEQ deep assay plates. Generated by immunoSEQ multiplex PCR, the TCRdb table keeps only in-frame clones and is missing some. The sample contains 470,000 or so clones, 65% to 85% of which appear only once. This CDR3 has 14 amino acids. V trimming: 6 bases; J trimming: 2 bases; junction bases outside the gene matches: 6. Germline V CDR1 and CDR2: SQVTM, ANQGSEA. The sequence came from a woman aged 35 to 49 in good health. Some clones in this sample may be carry-over from other donors' samples. The genes are TRBV29-1 and TRBJ2-7; 11 positions match TRBD1. The source material was PBMCs. The CDR3 is CSVQRGQGAYEQYF. The CDR3 DNA sequence: TGCAGCGTCCAGAGGGGACAGGGGGCCTACGAGCAGTACTTC.